The T cell receptor beta chain under discussion was sequenced for a study of PD-1 blockade in classical Hodgkin lymphoma. Study-level points and caveats: Newly diagnosed and completely responding patients shared comparable baseline diversity. It was reported that newly diagnosed patients had less baseline TCR diversity than healthy donors. Repertoire differences lack defined causes, possibly disease activity or prior therapy.

Clones were read by immunoSEQ multiplex PCR, and TCRdb kept only the in-frame ones, dropping some. The sample includes roughly 140,000 clones, under 85% of them seen just once. CDR1 is SGHTS, CDR2 YDEGEE, per germline. The CDR3 consists of 18 residues. The ends were cut back, 4 bases at V and 0 bases at J, with 23 bases in the middle. All patients relapsed after autologous stem cell transplantation, and brentuximab vedotin exposure varied. For this clone: Its cognate antigen is unknown.

The V gene is TRBV5-8, the J gene TRBJ2-7; maybe TRBD1 (5 bases). This material consisted of peripheral blood mononuclear cells (PBMCs), taken before the second cycle of nivolumab. The sequence derives from a human donor with classical Hodgkin lymphoma. CDR3 sequence (DNA): TGTGCCAGCAGCCCACGCCTAGGGGCTAGTTCCGACTCCTACGAGCAGTACTTC. Protein sequence: CASSPRLGASSDSYEQYF. The full variable domain, with the rest looked up from reference TRBV5-8 and TRBJ2-7, is EAGVTQSPTHLIKTRGQQATLRCSPISGHTSVYWYQQALGLGLQFLLWYDEGEERNRGNFPPRFSGRQFPNYSSELNVNALELEDSALYLCASSPRLGASSDSYEQYFGPGTRLTVT.